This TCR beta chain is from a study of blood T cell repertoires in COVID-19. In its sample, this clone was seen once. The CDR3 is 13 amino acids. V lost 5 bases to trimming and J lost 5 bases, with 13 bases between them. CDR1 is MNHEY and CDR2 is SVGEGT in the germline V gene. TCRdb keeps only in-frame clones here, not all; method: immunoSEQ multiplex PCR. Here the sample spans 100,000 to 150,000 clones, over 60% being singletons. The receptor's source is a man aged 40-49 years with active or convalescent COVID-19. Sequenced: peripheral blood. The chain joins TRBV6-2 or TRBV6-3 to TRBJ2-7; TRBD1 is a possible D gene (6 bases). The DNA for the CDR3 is TGTGCCAGCAGTCCCCCCTGGGACAACGAGCAGTACTTC. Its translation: CASSPPWDNEQYF.